Below are 3 T cell receptor beta chains sequenced from a single sample in a study of T cells in women clearing cervical HPV infection. Here immunoSEQ multiplex PCR was the method, and the copy in TCRdb shows in-frame clones only, minus some. This sample's clone table lists around 38,000 clones. Sequencing was carried out using blood buffy coat. The receptor source for this set is a woman between 18 and 70 years old with a cervical HPV16 infection that either progressed to CIN3+ or cleared (not recorded which).

On this clone itself: The CDR3 is cut off 3 residues early in the read; its end comes from the germline J gene. The rearrangement links TRBV30 to TRBJ1-5; D gene ambiguous. This CDR3 has 15 residues. Trimming removed 5 bases at V and 9 bases at J, with 23 bases between. Germline V gives CDR1 GTSNPN, CDR2 SVGIG (reference sequence). CDR3 bases read: TGTGCCTGGGACTACGAGCGCCAAAGAGGTATGCCC. This gives the protein CAWDYERQRGMP. The CDR3 in its entirety is CAWDYERQRGMPQHF.

With respect to this clone: The sequence runs out 3 residues before the end of the CDR3; the remainder is reconstructed from the germline J gene. The chain combines TRBV5-6 with TRBJ1-5, with 8 bases fitting TRBD1. Germline loops: CDR1 SGHDT, CDR2 YYEEEE. This CDR3 is 14 amino acids long. With V trimmed by 4 bases and J by 5 bases, 5 bases remained unmatched. The CDR3 bases that were read are TGTGCCAGCAGCCTCGGACAGGGCGATCAGCCC. Translating gives CASSLGQGDQP. The whole CDR3 region reads CASSLGQGDQPQHF.

Notes on this clone: The read is 3 residues too short to cover the CDR3 end, so that end is filled in from the germline J gene. The V gene is TRBV20-1, the J gene TRBJ2-1; 11 bases agree with TRBD2. Losses at the gene ends were 6 bases for V and 4 bases for J; bases not matched to a gene: 5. Per germline, CDR1 DFQATT and CDR2 SNEGSKA (reference sequence). There are 14 residues in the CDR3. The sequenced CDR3 bases are TGCAGTGCCAGACTAGCGGGGAGGTACAATGAG. As protein: CSARLAGRYNE. The whole CDR3 protein is CSARLAGRYNEQFF.